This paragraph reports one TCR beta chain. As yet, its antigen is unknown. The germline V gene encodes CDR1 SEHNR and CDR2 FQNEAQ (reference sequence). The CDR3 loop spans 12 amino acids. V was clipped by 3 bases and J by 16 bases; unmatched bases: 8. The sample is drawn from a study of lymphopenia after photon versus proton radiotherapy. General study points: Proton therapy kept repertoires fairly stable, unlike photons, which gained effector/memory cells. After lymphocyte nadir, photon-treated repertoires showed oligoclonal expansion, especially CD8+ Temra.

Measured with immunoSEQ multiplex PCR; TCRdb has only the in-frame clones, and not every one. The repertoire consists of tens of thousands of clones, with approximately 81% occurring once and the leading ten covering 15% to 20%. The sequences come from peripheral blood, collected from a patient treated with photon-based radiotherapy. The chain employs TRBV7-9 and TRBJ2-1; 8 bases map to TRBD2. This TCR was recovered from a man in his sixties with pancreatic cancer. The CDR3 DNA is TGTGCCAGCAGCTTCCTCGCGGGGGGCGCATTCTTC. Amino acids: CASSFLAGGAFF.